The clone carrying this T cell receptor beta chain was counted many times. V dropped 6 bases and J dropped 4 bases, with 15 bases sitting between them. This CDR3 is built from 15 residues. Germline V gene lookup returns CDR1 MNHNS and CDR2 SASEGT. This sample is part of a study of early T cells in non-severe SARS-CoV-2 infection. A single record per CDR3 protein comes from TCRdb applying MiXCR to the 5' RACE reads. Counted here are about 46,000 distinct CDR3 sequences, roughly 5% occurring once; the ten biggest clones make up under 7%. J is TRBJ2-2 and V is TRBV6-1; the D gene is possibly TRBD2 (6 bases). The TCR was taken from an adult who was a healthcare worker with PCR-confirmed SARS-CoV-2 infection or an uninfected control (not recorded which). The sample was whole blood, taken at baseline. The CDR3 DNA is TGTGCCAGCAGGCCTATAGCGGAGCCCACCGGGGAGCTGTTTTTT. Translated: CASRPIAEPTGELFF.